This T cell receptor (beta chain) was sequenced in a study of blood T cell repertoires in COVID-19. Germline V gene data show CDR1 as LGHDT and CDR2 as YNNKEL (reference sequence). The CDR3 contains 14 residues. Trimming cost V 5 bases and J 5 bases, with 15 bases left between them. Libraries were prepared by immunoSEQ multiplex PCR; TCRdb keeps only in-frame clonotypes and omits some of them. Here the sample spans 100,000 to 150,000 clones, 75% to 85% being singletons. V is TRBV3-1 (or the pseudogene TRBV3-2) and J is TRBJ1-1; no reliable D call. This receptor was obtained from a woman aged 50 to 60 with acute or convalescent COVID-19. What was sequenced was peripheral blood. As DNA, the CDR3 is TGTGCCAGCAGCGCTCGAGCACTAGAAACTGAAGCTTTCTTT. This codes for CASSARALETEAFF.